These T cell receptor beta chains were read from a single sample in a study of blood T cell repertoires in COVID-19. Data came from immunoSEQ multiplex PCR; TCRdb stores just in-frame clones and leaves some out. The sample has around 65,000 clones, around 85% seen once. The specimen was peripheral blood. These TCRs come from a woman of 80 years or more with active or convalescent COVID-19. Each CDR3 is given with its conserved first and last residue. D genes are given only for firm matches. Expanded clones get a size class; other rows say once, few or many, or leave the size out.

V gene,D gene,J gene,clone size,CDR3 protein,CDR3 DNA
TRBV6-5,TRBD1,TRBJ2-2,-,CASRNRGIGELFF,TGTGCCAGCAGGAACAGGGGGATCGGGGAGCTGTTTTTT
TRBV25-1,-,TRBJ1-3,-,CASSILGTSGNTIYF,TGTGCCAGCAGTATTTTAGGGACATCGGGGAACACCATATATTTT
TRBV2,TRBD1,TRBJ1-5,-,CASSPGQWAQPQHF,TGTGCCAGCAGTCCGGGACAGTGGGCACAGCCCCAGCATTTT
TRBV5-1,TRBD2,TRBJ2-1,-,CASSPRTSRMSYNEQFF,TGCGCCAGCAGCCCGCGGACTAGCCGGATGTCCTACAATGAGCAGTTCTTC
TRBV6-5,-,TRBJ1-6,-,CASSYSRSRAGSPLHF,TGTGCCAGCAGTTACTCTCGGTCCCGAGCGGGTTCACCCCTCCACTTT
TRBV19,-,TRBJ1-5,-,CASSPLRRGNQPQHF,TGTGCCAGTAGTCCACTCCGTCGTGGCAATCAGCCCCAGCATTTT
TRBV4-1,-,TRBJ1-2,once,CASSQPQGATNYGYTF,TGCGCCAGCAGCCAACCACAGGGTGCGACTAACTATGGCTACACCTTC
TRBV2,-,TRBJ2-2,-,CASRVEVGELFF,TGTGCCAGCAGAGTAGAGGTCGGGGAGCTGTTTTTT
TRBV14,-,TRBJ1-1,-,CASTPTANTEAFF,TGTGCCAGCACCCCGACAGCGAACACTGAAGCTTTCTTT
TRBV7-7,TRBD1,TRBJ2-3,-,CASSLGGQGRGDTQYF,TGTGCTAGCAGCTTAGGAGGACAGGGGCGTGGAGATACGCAGTATTTT
TRBV5-8,TRBD1,TRBJ1-1,-,CAGSQDRGAEAFF,TGTGCCGGCAGCCAAGACAGGGGAGCTGAAGCTTTCTTT
TRBV2,-,TRBJ1-2,-,CASMAGTGSYGYTF,TGTGCCAGCATGGCCGGAACAGGGTCCTATGGCTACACCTTC
TRBV11-3,TRBD1,TRBJ2-7,-,CASSLVARGQEQYF,TGTGCCAGCAGCTTAGTAGCCAGGGGGCAGGAGCAGTACTTC
TRBV7-9,TRBD1,TRBJ2-7,many,CASSLTGVDYEQYF,TGTGCCAGCAGCTTAACAGGGGTAGACTACGAGCAGTACTTC
TRBV9,-,TRBJ1-1,-,CASSVDNSEAFF,TGTGCCAGCAGCGTAGACAATTCGGAAGCTTTCTTT
TRBV19,TRBD1,TRBJ1-2,-,CASSRDRGHYGYTF,TGTGCCAGTAGCCGGGACAGGGGGCACTATGGCTACACCTTC
TRBV19,-,TRBJ2-7,-,CASSIGGTEPYEQYF,TGTGCCAGTAGTATAGGCGGGACAGAACCCTACGAGCAGTACTTC
TRBV5-1,TRBD1,TRBJ1-5,-,CASSPTGVRNQPQHF,TGCGCCAGCAGCCCGACAGGGGTTCGCAATCAGCCCCAGCATTTT
TRBV11-2,-,TRBJ2-2,-,CASSLAAGELFF,TGTGCCAGCAGCTTAGCCGCCGGGGAGCTGTTTTTT
TRBV5-1,TRBD1,TRBJ1-2,-,CASSSARDRGNYGYTF,TGCGCCAGCAGCTCGGCGAGGGACAGGGGGAACTATGGCTACACCTTC
TRBV2,-,TRBJ2-3,-,CASSVYGGTQYF,TGTGCCAGCAGTGTGTACGGAGGTACGCAGTATTTT
TRBV9,TRBD1,TRBJ2-7,-,CASSVGQGAGYEQYF,TGTGCCAGCAGCGTAGGTCAGGGGGCAGGATACGAGCAGTACTTC
TRBV3-1/TRBV3-2,TRBD1,TRBJ2-7,-,CASSPGTVSYEQYF,TGTGCCAGCAGCCCCGGGACAGTCTCCTACGAGCAGTACTTC
TRBV6-2/TRBV6-3,-,TRBJ2-3,few,CASSYIGQGTQYF,TGTGCCAGCAGTTACATCGGTCAGGGTACGCAGTATTTT
TRBV7-8,-,TRBJ2-5,-,CASSLALLWQGETQYF,TGTGCCAGCAGCTTAGCGCTCCTTTGGCAGGGAGAGACCCAGTACTTC
TRBV25-1,-,TRBJ1-5,-,CASSEYGDNQPQHF,TGTGCCAGCAGTGAATACGGGGACAATCAGCCCCAGCATTTT
TRBV11-2,-,TRBJ2-1,-,CASSQRPEGDEQFF,TGTGCCAGCAGCCAAAGACCCGAGGGGGATGAGCAGTTCTTC
TRBV29-1,-,TRBJ2-3,-,CSVLGRGADTQYF,TGCAGCGTCTTAGGCAGGGGAGCAGATACGCAGTATTTT
TRBV29-1,TRBD1,TRBJ1-2,-,CSVARGGGYTF,TGCAGCGTTGCCCGAGGGGGCGGCTACACCTTC
TRBV5-5,-,TRBJ2-7,-,CASSFLGAQEQYF,TGTGCCAGCAGCTTCCTAGGGGCTCAGGAGCAGTACTTC
TRBV5-1,-,TRBJ1-2,-,CASSFETPNYGYTF,TGCGCCAGCAGCTTCGAAACACCGAACTATGGCTACACCTTC
TRBV3-1/TRBV3-2,TRBD2,TRBJ2-5,-,CASSHPRSGGWETQYF,TGTGCCAGCAGCCATCCACGAAGCGGGGGCTGGGAGACCCAGTACTTC
TRBV11-2,TRBD1,TRBJ1-3,-,CASSLMGQGPGNTIYF,TGTGCCAGCAGCTTAATGGGACAGGGACCTGGAAACACCATATATTTT
TRBV29-1,TRBD1,TRBJ1-2,-,CSVEQGVSRYGYTF,TGCAGCGTTGAACAGGGGGTATCGCGCTATGGCTACACCTTC
TRBV7-2,-,TRBJ2-3,-,CASSSDFTDTQYF,TGTGCCAGCAGCTCGGACTTCACAGATACGCAGTATTTT
TRBV30,-,TRBJ1-1,-,CAWSVLLPIVGTEAFF,TGTGCCTGGAGTGTACTATTACCCATCGTTGGGACTGAAGCTTTCTTT
TRBV7-9,TRBD1,TRBJ1-2,many,CASTLDRGVDGYTF,TGTGCCAGCACCCTGGACAGGGGCGTCGATGGCTACACCTTC
TRBV6-1,-,TRBJ1-5,few,CASSEIGNSNQPQHF,TGTGCCAGCAGTGAAATCGGGAATAGCAATCAGCCCCAGCATTTT
TRBV15,-,TRBJ1-1,-,CATSSWTDGIAFF,TGTGCCACCAGCAGCTGGACAGATGGGATCGCTTTCTTT
TRBV6-5,-,TRBJ2-3,-,CASSPASSDRTQYF,TGTGCCAGCAGCCCCGCAAGCTCTGACAGGACGCAGTATTTT
TRBV5-1,-,TRBJ1-6,once,CASSLNGDVSYNSPLHF,TGCGCCAGCAGCTTGAACGGGGATGTCTCCTATAATTCACCCCTCCACTTT
TRBV27,-,TRBJ1-6,few,CASSRHVRLF,TGTGCCAGCAGTCGACATGTAAGGCTCTTT
TRBV19,TRBD1,TRBJ1-2,-,CASEQGGYGYTF,TGTGCCAGCGAACAGGGGGGCTATGGCTACACCTTC
TRBV7-6,-,TRBJ1-3,many,CASSLAGSGGPGNTIYF,TGTGCCAGCAGCTTAGCGGGTTCGGGGGGCCCTGGAAACACCATATATTTT
TRBV18,-,TRBJ2-7,-,CASSPGPGYEQYF,TGTGCCAGCTCACCAGGGCCAGGCTACGAGCAGTACTTC
TRBV7-2,TRBD1,TRBJ1-5,-,CASSRDRGGNQPQHF,TGTGCCAGCAGCCGCGACAGGGGTGGCAATCAGCCCCAGCATTTT
TRBV5-4,-,TRBJ1-2,-,CASSPWTAANYGYTF,TGTGCCAGCAGCCCTTGGACAGCCGCTAACTATGGCTACACCTTC
TRBV7-2,-,TRBJ1-4,-,CASRTAGRDEKLFF,TGTGCCAGCAGGACAGCGGGCAGGGATGAAAAACTGTTTTTT
TRBV12-3/TRBV12-4,TRBD1,TRBJ1-1,-,CASSLDRPRGAFF,TGTGCCAGCAGTCTGGACAGGCCCCGTGGGGCTTTCTTT
TRBV11-2,TRBD2,TRBJ2-7,-,CASSRLGGFYEQYF,TGTGCCAGCAGCCGCTTGGGGGGGTTCTACGAGCAGTACTTC
TRBV6-2/TRBV6-3,-,TRBJ1-1,once,CASSLVLGAAFF,TGTGCCAGCAGCCTCGTCCTGGGGGCGGCTTTCTTT